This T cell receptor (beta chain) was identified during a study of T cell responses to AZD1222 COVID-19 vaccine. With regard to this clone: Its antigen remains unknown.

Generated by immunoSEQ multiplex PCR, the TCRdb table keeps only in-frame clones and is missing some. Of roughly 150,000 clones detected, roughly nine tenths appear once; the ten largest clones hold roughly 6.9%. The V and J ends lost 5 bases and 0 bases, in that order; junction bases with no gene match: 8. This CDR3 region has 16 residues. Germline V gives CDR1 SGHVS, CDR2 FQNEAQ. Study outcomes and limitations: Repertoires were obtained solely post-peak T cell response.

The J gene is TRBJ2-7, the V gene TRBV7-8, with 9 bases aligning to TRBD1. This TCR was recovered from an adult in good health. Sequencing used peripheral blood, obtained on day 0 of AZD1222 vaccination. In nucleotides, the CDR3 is TGTGCCAGCAGCGCGGACAGGGGTCCGAGCTCCTACGAGCAGTACGTC. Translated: CASSADRGPSSYEQYV.